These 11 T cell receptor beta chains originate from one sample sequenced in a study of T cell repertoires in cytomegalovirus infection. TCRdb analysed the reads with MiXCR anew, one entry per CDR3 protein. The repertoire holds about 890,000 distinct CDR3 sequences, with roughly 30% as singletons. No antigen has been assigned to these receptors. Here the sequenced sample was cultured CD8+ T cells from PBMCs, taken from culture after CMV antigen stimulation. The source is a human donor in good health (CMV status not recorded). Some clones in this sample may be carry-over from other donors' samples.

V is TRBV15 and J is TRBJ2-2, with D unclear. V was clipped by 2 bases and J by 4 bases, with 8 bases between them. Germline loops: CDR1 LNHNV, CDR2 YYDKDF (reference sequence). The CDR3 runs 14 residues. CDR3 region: CATSRKTSTGELFF. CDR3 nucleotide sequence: TGTGCCACCAGCAGAAAGACAAGCACCGGGGAGCTGTTTTTT.

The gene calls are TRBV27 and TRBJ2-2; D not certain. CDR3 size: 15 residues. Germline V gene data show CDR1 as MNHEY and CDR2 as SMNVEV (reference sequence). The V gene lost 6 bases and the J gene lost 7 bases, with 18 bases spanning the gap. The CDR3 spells CASRTLASVSGELFF. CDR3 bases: TGTGCCAGCAGAACCCTTGCGAGTGTCAGCGGGGAGCTGTTTTTT.

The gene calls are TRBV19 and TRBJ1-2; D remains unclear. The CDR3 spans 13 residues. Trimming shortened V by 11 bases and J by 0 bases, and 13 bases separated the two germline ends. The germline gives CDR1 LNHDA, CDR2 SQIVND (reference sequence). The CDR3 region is CAGFDTANYGYTF. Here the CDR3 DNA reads TGTGCCGGCTTCGACACAGCTAACTATGGCTACACCTTC.

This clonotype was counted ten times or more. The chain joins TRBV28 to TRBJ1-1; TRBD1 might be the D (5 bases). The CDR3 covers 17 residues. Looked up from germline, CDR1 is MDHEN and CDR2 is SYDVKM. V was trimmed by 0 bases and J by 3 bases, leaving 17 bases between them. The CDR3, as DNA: TGTGCCAGCAGTTTATGGGGGGGGAATGAGAGAGACACTGAAGCTTTCTTT. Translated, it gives CASSLWGGNERDTEAFF.

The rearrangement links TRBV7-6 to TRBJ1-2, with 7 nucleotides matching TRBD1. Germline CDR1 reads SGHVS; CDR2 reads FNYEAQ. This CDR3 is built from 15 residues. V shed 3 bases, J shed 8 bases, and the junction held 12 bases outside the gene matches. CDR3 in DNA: TGTGCCAGCAGCTTCACCGACAGGGAACACTCGGGCTACACCTTC. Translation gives CASSFTDREHSGYTF.

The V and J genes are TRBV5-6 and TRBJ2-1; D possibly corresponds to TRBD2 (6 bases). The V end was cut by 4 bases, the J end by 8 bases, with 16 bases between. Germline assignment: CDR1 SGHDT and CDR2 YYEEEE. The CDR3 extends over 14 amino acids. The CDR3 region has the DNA TGTGCCAGCAGCCCCCCGTGGGGGGACCATGAGCAGTTCTTC. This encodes CASSPPWGDHEQFF. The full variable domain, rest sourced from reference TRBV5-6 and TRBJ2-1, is DAGVTQSPTHLIKTRGQQVTLRCSPKSGHDTVSWYQQALGQGPQFIFQYYEEEERQRGNFPDRFSGHQFPNYSSELNVNALLLGDSALYLCASSPPWGDHEQFFGPGTRLTVL.

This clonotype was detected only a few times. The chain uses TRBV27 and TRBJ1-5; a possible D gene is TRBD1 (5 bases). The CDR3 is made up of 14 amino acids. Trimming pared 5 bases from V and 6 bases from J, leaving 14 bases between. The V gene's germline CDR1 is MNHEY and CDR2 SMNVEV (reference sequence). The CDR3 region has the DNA TGTGCCAGCAGTCCCTGGGACTTTCGTCAGCCCCAGCATTTT. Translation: CASSPWDFRQPQHF.

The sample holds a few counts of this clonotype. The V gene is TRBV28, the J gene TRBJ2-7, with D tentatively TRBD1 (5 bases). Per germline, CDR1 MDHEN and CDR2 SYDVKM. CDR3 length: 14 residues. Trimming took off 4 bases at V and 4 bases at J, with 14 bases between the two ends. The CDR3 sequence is CASSSPQVAYEQYF. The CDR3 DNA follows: TGTGCCAGCAGTTCCCCACAGGTGGCTTACGAGCAGTACTTC. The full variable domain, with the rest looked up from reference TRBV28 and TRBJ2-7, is DVKVTQSSRYLVKRTGEKVFLECVQDMDHENMFWYRQDPGLGLRLIYFSYDVKMKEKGDIPEGYSVSREKKERFSLILESASTNQTSMYLCASSSPQVAYEQYFGPGTRLTVT.

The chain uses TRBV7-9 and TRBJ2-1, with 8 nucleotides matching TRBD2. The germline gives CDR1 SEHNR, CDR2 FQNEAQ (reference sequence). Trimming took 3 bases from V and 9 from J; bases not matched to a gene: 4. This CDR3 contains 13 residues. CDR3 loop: CASSLGLVGEQFF. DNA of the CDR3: TGTGCCAGCAGCTTGGGACTAGTCGGTGAGCAGTTCTTC.

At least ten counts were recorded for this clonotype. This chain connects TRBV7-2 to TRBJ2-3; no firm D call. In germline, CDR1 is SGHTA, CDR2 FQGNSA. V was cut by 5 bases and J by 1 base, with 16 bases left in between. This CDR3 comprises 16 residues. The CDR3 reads CASSHSRSFRTDTQYF. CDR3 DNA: TGTGCCAGCAGCCATTCACGATCGTTTCGCACAGATACGCAGTATTTT.

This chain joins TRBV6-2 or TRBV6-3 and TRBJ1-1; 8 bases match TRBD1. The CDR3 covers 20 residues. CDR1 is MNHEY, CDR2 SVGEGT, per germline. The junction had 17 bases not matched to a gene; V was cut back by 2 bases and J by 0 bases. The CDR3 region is CASSYPERGQGKAMNTEAFF. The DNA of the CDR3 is TGTGCCAGCAGTTACCCTGAACGTGGACAGGGAAAGGCAATGAACACTGAAGCTTTCTTT.